Each of the 3 T cell receptor beta chains below was sequenced from the same sample in a study of blood T cell repertoires in COVID-19. Data came from immunoSEQ multiplex PCR; TCRdb stores just in-frame clones and leaves some out. The sample contains roughly 29,000 clones, approximately 85% of which appear only once. The sample was peripheral blood. The source of these receptors is a woman older than 75 with COVID-19, enrolled during active disease.

The rearrangement joins TRBV4-1 to TRBJ1-3, with D perhaps matching TRBD1 (6 bases). The CDR3 has 17 amino acids. CDR1 is MGHRA and CDR2 is YSYEKL in the germline V gene. Between the trimmed V and J ends, which lost 4 bases and 0 bases, there was a span of 16 bases. CDR3 DNA sequence: TGCGCCAGCAGCCCTAAAACAGGGCTGAGCTCTGGAAACACCATATATTTT. Translated: CASSPKTGLSSGNTIYF.

The chain carries TRBV16 and TRBJ1-4; tentative D call: TRBD1 (5 bases). From germline, CDR1 is KGHSY and CDR2 FQNENV. Trimming removed 4 bases at V and 0 bases at J, with 6 bases between. This CDR3 contains 14 residues. CDR3 sequence: CASSPDTTNEKLFF. For the CDR3, the DNA is TGTGCCAGCAGCCCGGACACAACTAATGAAAAACTGTTTTTT. The full variable domain, its missing parts supplied by reference TRBV16 and TRBJ1-4, is GEEVAQTPKHLVRGEGQKAKLYCAPIKGHSYVFWYQQVLKNEFKFLISFQNENVFDETGMPKERFSAKCLPNSPCSLEIQATKLEDSAVYFCASSPDTTNEKLFFGSGTQLSVL.

The V call is TRBV3-1 (or the pseudogene TRBV3-2), the J call TRBJ2-1, with 10 bases identical to TRBD2. CDR3 size: 17 residues. V lost 5 bases, J lost 7 bases, and 14 bases stayed unmatched. Germline V gene lookup returns CDR1 LGHDT and CDR2 YNNKEL (reference sequence). The CDR3 loop is CASSKTSGVAPGNEQFF. The CDR3 DNA follows: TGTGCCAGCAGCAAAACTAGCGGGGTGGCCCCGGGGAATGAGCAGTTCTTC.